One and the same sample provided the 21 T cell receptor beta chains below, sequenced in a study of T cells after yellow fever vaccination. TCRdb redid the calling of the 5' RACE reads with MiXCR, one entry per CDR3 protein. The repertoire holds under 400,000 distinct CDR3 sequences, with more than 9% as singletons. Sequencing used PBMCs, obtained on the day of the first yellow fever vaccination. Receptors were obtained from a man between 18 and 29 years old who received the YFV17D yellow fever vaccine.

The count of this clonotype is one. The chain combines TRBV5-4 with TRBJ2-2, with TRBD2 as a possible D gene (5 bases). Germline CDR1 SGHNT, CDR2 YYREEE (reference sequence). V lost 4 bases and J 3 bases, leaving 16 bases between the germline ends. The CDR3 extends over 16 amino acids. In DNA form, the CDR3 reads TGTGCCAGCAGCCCGTTCATCGGGATTCACACCGGGGAGCTGTTTTTT. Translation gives CASSPFIGIHTGELFF.

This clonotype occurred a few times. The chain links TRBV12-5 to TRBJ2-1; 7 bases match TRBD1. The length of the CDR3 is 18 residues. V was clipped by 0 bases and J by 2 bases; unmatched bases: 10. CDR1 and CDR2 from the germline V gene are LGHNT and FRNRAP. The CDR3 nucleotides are TGTGCTAGTGGTTTGGTACTTAGTTTACAGGGGACCTACAATGAGCAGTTCTTC. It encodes CASGLVLSLQGTYNEQFF.

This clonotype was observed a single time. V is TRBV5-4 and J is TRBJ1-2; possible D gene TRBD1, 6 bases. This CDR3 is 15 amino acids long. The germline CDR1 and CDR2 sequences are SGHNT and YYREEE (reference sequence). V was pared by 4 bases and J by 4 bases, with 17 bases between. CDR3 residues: CASSPRGVGSYGYTF. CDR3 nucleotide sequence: TGTGCCAGCAGCCCTAGGGGGGTCGGGAGCTATGGCTACACCTTC.

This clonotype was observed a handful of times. CDR3 in amino acids: CSAKRDTNSPLHF. The CDR3 DNA sequence: TGCAGTGCAAAACGGGACACGAATTCACCCCTCCACTTT. V usage is TRBV20-1 and J usage is TRBJ1-6, with D possibly being TRBD1 (6 bases). The V gene's germline CDR1 is DFQATT and CDR2 SNEGSKA (reference sequence). Trimming took off 6 bases at V and 7 bases at J, with 13 bases between the two ends. This CDR3 spans 13 amino acids.

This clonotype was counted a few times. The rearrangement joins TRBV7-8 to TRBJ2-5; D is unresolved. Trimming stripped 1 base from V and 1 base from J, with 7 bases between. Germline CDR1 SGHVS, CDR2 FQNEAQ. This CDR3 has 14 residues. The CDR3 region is CASSLGNPQETQYF. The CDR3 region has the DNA TGTGCCAGCAGCTTAGGCAACCCCCAAGAGACCCAGTACTTC.

The CDR3 DNA is TGCAGTGCTAGACGGGCGGCCCCAGAGCAGCCCCAGCATTTT. Translated: CSARRAAPEQPQHF. The gene calls are TRBV20-1 and TRBJ1-5; no definite D call. The germline gives CDR1 DFQATT, CDR2 SNEGSKA (reference sequence). CDR3 length: 14 amino acids. V was trimmed by 2 bases and J by 7 bases, leaving 15 bases between them.

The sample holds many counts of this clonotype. CDR3 sequence reads: CASSSWSLGSTEAFF. The DNA for the CDR3 is TGCGCCAGCAGCTCCTGGTCCTTGGGCTCCACTGAAGCTTTCTTT. The chain uses TRBV5-1 and TRBJ1-1, with D hard to call. There are 15 residues in the CDR3. V was cut by 3 bases and J by 4 bases, with 16 bases left in between. Germline loops: CDR1 SGHRS, CDR2 YFSETQ.

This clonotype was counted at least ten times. The CDR3 coding sequence is TGCGCCAGCAGCCCCGGGACAGGGAATTCACCCCTCCACTTT. Translating gives CASSPGTGNSPLHF. The chain is built from TRBV4-1 and TRBJ1-6; TRBD1 aligns across 9 bases. V lost 4 bases, J lost 7 bases, and 2 bases stayed unmatched. This CDR3 is 14 amino acids long. CDR1 and CDR2 (germline): MGHRA, YSYEKL.

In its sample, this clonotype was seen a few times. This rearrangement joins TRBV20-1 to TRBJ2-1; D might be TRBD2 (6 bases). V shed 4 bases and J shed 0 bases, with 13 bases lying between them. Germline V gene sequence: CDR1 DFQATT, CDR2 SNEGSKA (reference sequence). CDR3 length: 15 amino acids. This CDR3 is CSATGRGSSYNEQFF. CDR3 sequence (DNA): TGCAGTGCTACTGGGCGGGGAAGCTCCTACAATGAGCAGTTCTTC.

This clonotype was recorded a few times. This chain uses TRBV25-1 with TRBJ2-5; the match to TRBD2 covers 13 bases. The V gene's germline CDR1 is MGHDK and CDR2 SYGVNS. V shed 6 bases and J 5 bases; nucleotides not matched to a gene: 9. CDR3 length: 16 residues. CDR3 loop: CASSPLAGGAGETQYF. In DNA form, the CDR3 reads TGTGCCAGCAGCCCACTAGCGGGGGGGGCCGGGGAGACCCAGTACTTC.

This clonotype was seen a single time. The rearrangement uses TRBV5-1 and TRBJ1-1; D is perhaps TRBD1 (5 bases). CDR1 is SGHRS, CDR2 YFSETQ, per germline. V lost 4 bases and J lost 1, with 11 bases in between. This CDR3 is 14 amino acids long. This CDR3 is CASSPGRGNTEAFF. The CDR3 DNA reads TGCGCCAGCAGCCCCGGGAGGGGGAACACTGAAGCTTTCTTT.

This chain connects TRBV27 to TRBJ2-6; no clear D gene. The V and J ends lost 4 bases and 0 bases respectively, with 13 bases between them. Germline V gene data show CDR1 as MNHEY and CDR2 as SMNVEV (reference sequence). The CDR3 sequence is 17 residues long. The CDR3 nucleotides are TGTGCCAGCAGTTCCACCGTTTCCGGCTCTGGGGCCAACGTCCTGACTTTC. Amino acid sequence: CASSSTVSGSGANVLTF.

The CDR3 loop reads CASRPGLAVYNEQFF. The CDR3 DNA sequence: TGCGCCAGCAGACCGGGACTAGCGGTTTACAATGAGCAGTTCTTC. The chain employs TRBV5-1 and TRBJ2-1; 11 nucleotides agree with TRBD2. Germline-derived CDR1 and CDR2 are SGHRS and YFSETQ. Trimming at V came to 5 bases and at J to 4 bases, leaving 5 bases not matched to a gene. The CDR3 is made up of 15 amino acids.

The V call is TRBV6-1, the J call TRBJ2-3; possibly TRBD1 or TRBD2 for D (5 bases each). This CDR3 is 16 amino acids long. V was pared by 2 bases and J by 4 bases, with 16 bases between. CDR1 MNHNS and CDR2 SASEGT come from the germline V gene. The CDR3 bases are TGTGCCAGCAGTGAACTAGGCAGAGGGGAGTCAGATACGCAGTATTTT. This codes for CASSELGRGESDTQYF.

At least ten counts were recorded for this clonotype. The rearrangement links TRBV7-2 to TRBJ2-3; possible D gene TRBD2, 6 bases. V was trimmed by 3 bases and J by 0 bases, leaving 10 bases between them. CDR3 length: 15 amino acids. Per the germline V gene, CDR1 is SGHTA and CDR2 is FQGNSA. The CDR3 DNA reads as TGTGCCAGCAGCTTTGCGCGGGGTAGCACAGATACGCAGTATTTT. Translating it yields CASSFARGSTDTQYF.

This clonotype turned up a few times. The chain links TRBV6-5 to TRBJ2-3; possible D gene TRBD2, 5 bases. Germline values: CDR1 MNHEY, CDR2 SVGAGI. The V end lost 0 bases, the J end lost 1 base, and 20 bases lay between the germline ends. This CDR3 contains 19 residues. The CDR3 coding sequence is TGTGCCAGCAGTTACTCGCGCTGGAACAGCGGTCCGGGCACAGATACGCAGTATTTT. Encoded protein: CASSYSRWNSGPGTDTQYF.

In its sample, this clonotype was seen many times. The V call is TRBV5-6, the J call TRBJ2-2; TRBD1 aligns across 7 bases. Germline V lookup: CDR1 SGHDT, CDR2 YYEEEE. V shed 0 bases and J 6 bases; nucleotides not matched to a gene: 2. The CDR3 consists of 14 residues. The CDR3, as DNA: TGTGCCAGCAGCTTGGGACAGGGATCCGGGGAGCTGTTTTTT. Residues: CASSLGQGSGELFF.

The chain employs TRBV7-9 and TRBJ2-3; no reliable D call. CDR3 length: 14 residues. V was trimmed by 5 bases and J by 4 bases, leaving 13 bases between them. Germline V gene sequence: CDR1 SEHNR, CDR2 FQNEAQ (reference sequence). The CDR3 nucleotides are TGTGCCAGCAGCGGAAGATACATGGCAGATACGCAGTATTTT. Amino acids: CASSGRYMADTQYF.

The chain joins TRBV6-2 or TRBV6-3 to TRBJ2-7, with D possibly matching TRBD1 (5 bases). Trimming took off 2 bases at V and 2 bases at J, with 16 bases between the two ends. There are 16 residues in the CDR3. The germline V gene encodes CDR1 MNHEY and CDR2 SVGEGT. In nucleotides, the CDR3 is TGTGCCAGCAGTTACCCCCTTGTGGGGCTACCCTACGAGCAGTACTTC. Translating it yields CASSYPLVGLPYEQYF.

This chain's CDR3 is CATSRDRGTDTEVYNSPLHF. CDR3 nucleotide sequence: TGTGCCACCAGCAGAGATCGGGGAACGGACACGGAAGTTTATAATTCACCCCTCCACTTT. The chain recombines TRBV15 with TRBJ1-6, with a tentative D call TRBD1 (5 bases). The germline gives CDR1 LNHNV, CDR2 YYDKDF (reference sequence). Trimming cost V 0 bases and J 4 bases, with 22 bases left between them. This CDR3 spans 20 amino acids. Combining the CDR3 with reference TRBV15 and TRBJ1-6 gives the whole variable domain DAMVIQNPRYQVTQFGKPVTLSCSQTLNHNVMYWYQQKSSQAPKLLFHYYDKDFNNEADTPDNFQSRRPNTSFCFLDIRSPGLGDTAMYLCATSRDRGTDTEVYNSPLHFGNGTRLTVT.

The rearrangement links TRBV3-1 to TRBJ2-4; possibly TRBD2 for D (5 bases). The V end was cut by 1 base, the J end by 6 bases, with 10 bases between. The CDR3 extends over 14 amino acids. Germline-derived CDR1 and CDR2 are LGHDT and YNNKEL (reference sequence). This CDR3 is CASSQGGAANIQYF. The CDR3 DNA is TGTGCCAGCAGCCAAGGGGGAGCAGCAAACATTCAGTACTTC.